One T cell receptor (beta chain) is described in this entry. The sample belongs to a study of blood T cell repertoires in COVID-19. Study details: Sites in the United States, Italy and Spain provided acute and convalescent COVID-19 samples. The cDNA or gDNA used as material had been derived from T cells, B-cell-depleted T cells, or PBMCs.

The table came from immunoSEQ multiplex PCR; TCRdb's copy has only in-frame clones and leaves some out. The sample holds approximately 170,000 clones, 80% seen once. Membership in each cohort depended on participant-reported clinical history. Among Cohort 3 donors, those recovered had two negative PCRs, clearance, or symptom resolution. The CDR3 consists of 14 residues. The V gene end was trimmed by 3 bases and the J gene end by 4 bases; junction bases not matched to a gene: 3. Germline values: CDR1 MNHNS, CDR2 SASEGT. The genes are TRBV6-1 and TRBJ1-5, with 7 bases matching TRBD1. This receptor was obtained from a man between 40 and 49 years old who had recovered from COVID-19. Specimen: PBMCs or T cells enriched from blood (not recorded which). CDR3 nucleotide sequence: TGTGCCAGCAGTGATCGACAGGGAAATCAGCCCCAGCATTTT. Protein: CASSDRQGNQPQHF.